The 9 T cell receptor beta chains below were found in one sample sequenced in a study of PD-L1 blockade in urothelial cancer. TCRdb's table, derived via immunoSEQ multiplex PCR, lists solely in-frame clones and lacks some. Here the sample spans 30,000 to 40,000 clones, nearly 85% being singletons. Regarding time point: pretreatment peripheral blood. Here the sequenced sample was PBMCs, taken around atezolizumab (anti-PD-L1) treatment. The origin of the receptors is a man between 60 and 75 years old with urothelial cancer.

The chain has TRBV5-1 and TRBJ1-5; TRBD1 is a possible D gene (6 bases). The CDR3 has 15 amino acids. Per the germline V gene, CDR1 is SGHRS and CDR2 is YFSETQ. The V end lost 2 bases, the J end lost 6 bases, and 15 bases lay between the germline ends. The CDR3 nucleotides are TGCGCCAGCAGCTTTAGGGGGGGTGAGGGTCAGCCCCAGCATTTT. It yields the protein CASSFRGGEGQPQHF.

The chain couples TRBV18 to TRBJ1-4; 10 bases are a match to TRBD1. The junction had 7 bases not matched to a gene; V was cut back by 2 bases and J by 1 base. The CDR3 totals 18 residues. The germline V gene encodes CDR1 KGHSH and CDR2 LQKENI. The CDR3 loop is CASSPVTGGRGTNEKLFF. The CDR3 nucleotides read TGTGCCAGCTCACCAGTGACAGGGGGCAGGGGAACTAATGAAAAACTGTTTTTT.

In its sample, this clone ranks as medium-sized. This chain uses TRBV5-1 with TRBJ2-1; 10 bases match TRBD2. V was clipped by 3 bases and J by 5 bases; unmatched bases: 8. CDR3 length: 16 amino acids. Germline-derived CDR1 and CDR2 are SGHRS and YFSETQ. CDR3 sequence: CASSSISGRQNNEQFF. DNA of the CDR3: TGCGCCAGCAGCTCAATTAGCGGGAGGCAAAACAATGAGCAGTTCTTC.

CDR3 in DNA: TGTGCCTGTAATCGGGGTACAGATACGCAGTATTTT. Residues: CACNRGTDTQYF. V and J are TRBV30 and TRBJ2-3; D perhaps matches TRBD2 (5 bases). Germline assignment: CDR1 GTSNPN and CDR2 SVGIG (reference sequence). CDR3 length: 12 amino acids. V was pared by 6 bases and J by 3 bases, with 10 bases between.

The V call is TRBV6-5, the J call TRBJ1-3; weak D call: TRBD1 (5 bases). The CDR3 covers 14 residues. V lost 6 bases, J lost 4 bases, and 13 bases lay in between. Germline V lookup: CDR1 MNHEY, CDR2 SVGAGI. CDR3 sequence (DNA): TGTGCCAGCAGGCCGCCAGGGCGAGGAAACACCATATATTTT. Its translation: CASRPPGRGNTIYF.

V is TRBV5-4 and J is TRBJ2-1; 9 nucleotides match TRBD1. Germline CDR1 SGHNT, CDR2 YYREEE (reference sequence). Trimming took 5 bases from V and 8 from J; bases not matched to a gene: 8. The CDR3 loop spans 14 amino acids. CDR3 loop: CASSRQGVLDEQFF. The CDR3 DNA follows: TGTGCCAGCAGTAGACAGGGGGTTTTGGATGAGCAGTTCTTC.

The chain uses TRBV4-2 and TRBJ2-1, with 13 positions matching TRBD2. Germline V gene sequence: CDR1 LGHNA, CDR2 YNFKEQ. The CDR3 totals 17 residues. V gave up 4 bases and J gave up 8 bases; unmatched junction bases: 11. The CDR3: CASSPETGLAGVDEQFF. DNA of the CDR3: TGTGCCAGCAGCCCGGAGACCGGACTAGCGGGAGTGGATGAGCAGTTCTTC.

The J gene is TRBJ2-1, the V gene TRBV7-9; TRBD2 matches 15 bases. Germline lookup yields CDR1 SEHNR and CDR2 FQNEAQ (reference sequence). The CDR3 runs 16 residues. V was pared by 5 bases and J by 7 bases, with 6 bases of the junction left unmatched. Here the CDR3 reads CASSGRTSGRANEQFF. The DNA for the CDR3 is TGTGCCAGCAGCGGCAGGACTAGCGGGAGGGCTAATGAGCAGTTCTTC. The full variable domain, completed using reference TRBV7-9 and TRBJ2-1, is DTGVSQNPRHKITKRGQNVTFRCDPISEHNRLYWYRQTLGQGPEFLTYFQNEAQLEKSRLLSDRFSAERPKGSFSTLEIQRTEQGDSAMYLCASSGRTSGRANEQFFGPGTRLTVL.

V gene TRBV28 combines with J gene TRBJ1-4; 9 bases are a match to TRBD1. Germline values: CDR1 MDHEN, CDR2 SYDVKM. V lost 4 bases, J lost 4 bases, and 13 bases stayed unmatched. The CDR3 sequence is 18 residues long. The CDR3 is CASSSLRVGQGLNEKLFF. The CDR3 DNA sequence: TGTGCCAGCAGTTCCTTAAGGGTAGGACAGGGGCTTAATGAAAAACTGTTTTTT.